This is a list of T cell receptor beta chains from one sample in a study of cytomegalovirus exposure and HLA in healthy donors. Produced via immunoSEQ multiplex PCR; TCRdb's table is partial and in-frame only. Altogether about 82,000 clones are present, 78% being singletons, with the ten largest covering 5.5% to 7%. Source material: PBMCs. These receptors were obtained from a male donor in good health and CMV-seropositive. CDR3s include the opening cysteine and the closing phenylalanine or tryptophan. Expanded clones get a size class; other rows say once, few or many, or leave the size out.

v_gene: TRBV27; abundance: -; j_gene: TRBJ2-7; CDR3aa: CASSEESYAYEQYF
v_gene: TRBV7-2; abundance: -; j_gene: TRBJ1-5; CDR3aa: CASSLYRNQPQHF
v_gene: TRBV9; abundance: -; j_gene: TRBJ2-7; CDR3aa: CASSVGGGGSYEQYF
v_gene: TRBV30; abundance: -; j_gene: TRBJ1-5; CDR3aa: CAWSVRGRGPQHF
v_gene: TRBV25-1; abundance: -; j_gene: TRBJ2-4; CDR3aa: CASSEGISDDIQYF
v_gene: TRBV4-1; abundance: -; j_gene: TRBJ2-1; CDR3aa: CASSQDRLLAGGQGYNEQFF
v_gene: TRBV6-5; abundance: few; j_gene: TRBJ2-7; CDR3aa: CASTWGRYSEQYF
v_gene: TRBV27; abundance: -; j_gene: -; CDR3aa: CASSYSGGYEQYF
v_gene: TRBV18; abundance: -; j_gene: TRBJ1-4; CDR3aa: CASSRDRGPEKLFF
v_gene: TRBV30; abundance: -; j_gene: TRBJ1-5; CDR3aa: CAWSVGGDQPQHF
v_gene: TRBV19; abundance: -; j_gene: TRBJ2-7; CDR3aa: CASSSSYEQYF
v_gene: TRBV5-1; abundance: -; j_gene: TRBJ2-2; CDR3aa: CASSSEDGTSGTTGELFF
v_gene: TRBV6-1; abundance: -; j_gene: TRBJ2-2; CDR3aa: CASSGRVGTSTGELFF
v_gene: TRBV5-6; abundance: -; j_gene: TRBJ2-7; CDR3aa: CASSLAAYEQYF
v_gene: TRBV27; abundance: -; j_gene: TRBJ2-7; CDR3aa: CASSLSFQGSEQYF
v_gene: TRBV28; abundance: -; j_gene: TRBJ2-1; CDR3aa: CASSRGSYNEQFF
v_gene: TRBV9; abundance: -; j_gene: TRBJ2-3; CDR3aa: CASSVGYSGITDTQYF
v_gene: TRBV18; abundance: -; j_gene: TRBJ1-4; CDR3aa: CASSRGQNEKLFF
v_gene: TRBV4-1; abundance: few; j_gene: TRBJ2-2; CDR3aa: CASSQVDRGGTGELFF
v_gene: TRBV13; abundance: -; j_gene: TRBJ2-3; CDR3aa: CASSYLLAMDGADTQYF
v_gene: TRBV28; abundance: -; j_gene: TRBJ2-7; CDR3aa: CASSFGGGPGANF
v_gene: TRBV11-2; abundance: -; j_gene: TRBJ1-1; CDR3aa: CASTLLRNTEAFF
v_gene: TRBV6-4; abundance: -; j_gene: TRBJ2-1; CDR3aa: CASSPPGGEYNEQFF
v_gene: TRBV9; abundance: -; j_gene: TRBJ1-6; CDR3aa: CASSPEGQAYNSPLHF
v_gene: TRBV5-1; abundance: -; j_gene: TRBJ1-2; CDR3aa: CASSPGQGAGGYTF
v_gene: TRBV7-2; abundance: -; j_gene: TRBJ2-1; CDR3aa: CASSLTSGSYEQFF
v_gene: TRBV18; abundance: -; j_gene: TRBJ1-2; CDR3aa: CASSPGHTSNGYTF
v_gene: TRBV11-3; abundance: -; j_gene: TRBJ2-1; CDR3aa: CASSRTSGRADEQFF
v_gene: TRBV5-1; abundance: -; j_gene: TRBJ2-6; CDR3aa: CASSLFQGSGANVLTF
v_gene: TRBV5-1; abundance: -; j_gene: TRBJ2-3; CDR3aa: CASSDPGTGGDTQYF
v_gene: TRBV28; abundance: -; j_gene: TRBJ2-1; CDR3aa: CASGSGGYNNEQFF
v_gene: TRBV19; abundance: -; j_gene: TRBJ2-3; CDR3aa: CASSLTSSTDTQYF
v_gene: TRBV6-6; abundance: once; j_gene: TRBJ1-1; CDR3aa: CASKNLVDAEAFF
v_gene: TRBV28; abundance: -; j_gene: TRBJ1-2; CDR3aa: CASSSATGGYTF
v_gene: TRBV5-1; abundance: once; j_gene: TRBJ2-7; CDR3aa: CASSLGPGQGSEQYF
v_gene: TRBV6-1; abundance: -; j_gene: TRBJ2-7; CDR3aa: CASSPPTSGAYEQYF
v_gene: TRBV9; abundance: -; j_gene: TRBJ1-2; CDR3aa: CASSVRTGGGYTF
v_gene: TRBV28; abundance: -; j_gene: TRBJ1-5; CDR3aa: CASAGTGSYSNQPQHF
v_gene: TRBV7-9; abundance: -; j_gene: TRBJ2-5; CDR3aa: CASSTWDRGPGETQYF
v_gene: TRBV15; abundance: few; j_gene: TRBJ1-4; CDR3aa: CATSRDTGEKLFF
v_gene: TRBV5-1; abundance: -; j_gene: TRBJ1-2; CDR3aa: CASSLGQGARYGYTF
v_gene: TRBV7-9; abundance: -; j_gene: TRBJ2-3; CDR3aa: CASSPLSDTQYF
v_gene: TRBV14; abundance: -; j_gene: TRBJ2-7; CDR3aa: CASSLRPQGWQYF
v_gene: TRBV19; abundance: -; j_gene: TRBJ2-7; CDR3aa: CASSKSSEFYEQYF
v_gene: TRBV5-1; abundance: -; j_gene: TRBJ2-2; CDR3aa: CASSLGQWTGELFF
v_gene: TRBV18; abundance: few; j_gene: TRBJ1-1; CDR3aa: CASSPSGGSTEAFF
v_gene: TRBV5-1; abundance: -; j_gene: -; CDR3aa: CASSFGLAGGTAYEQYF
v_gene: TRBV7-2; abundance: -; j_gene: TRBJ2-5; CDR3aa: CASSRRTSGGGETQYF
v_gene: TRBV5-5; abundance: few; j_gene: TRBJ2-7; CDR3aa: CASSVTGTAYEQYF
v_gene: TRBV5-6; abundance: -; j_gene: TRBJ2-7; CDR3aa: CASSFGRPAYEQYF
v_gene: TRBV7-9; abundance: -; j_gene: TRBJ2-2; CDR3aa: CASSLAGANTGELFF
v_gene: TRBV5-5; abundance: -; j_gene: TRBJ2-1; CDR3aa: CASSWSVNEQFF